A single sample gave rise to the 10 T cell receptor beta chains below, sequenced in a study of cytomegalovirus exposure and HLA in healthy donors. Use of 60 Vbeta and 13 Jbeta primers characterized the PCR. Produced via immunoSEQ multiplex PCR; TCRdb's table is partial and in-frame only. The table records 150,000 to 200,000 clones, 70% to 80% of them present only once. What was sequenced was PBMCs. The receptors stem from a young man in good health and CMV-seropositive.

Remarks on this clone: The sample contains more than one DNA sequence encoding this CDR3. The chain recombines TRBV5-1 with TRBJ2-7; D is unresolved. The CDR3 consists of 14 residues. The V end was cut by 0 bases, the J end by 0 bases, with 7 bases between. Per germline, CDR1 SGHRS and CDR2 YFSETQ. In nucleotides, the CDR3 is TGCGCCAGCAGCTTGGGACAAAACTCCTACGAGCAGTACTTC. Amino acids: CASSLGQNSYEQYF.

This clone was seen a handful of times. The V gene is TRBV5-1, the J gene TRBJ2-6; a possible D gene is TRBD2 (5 bases). Germline CDR1 SGHRS, CDR2 YFSETQ. V lost 2 bases and J lost 4, with 10 bases in between. This CDR3 comprises 15 residues. CDR3 nucleotides: TGCGCCAGCAGCTTAGGCGGGTCAGGGGCCAACGTCCTGACTTTC. It translates to CASSLGGSGANVLTF.

V gene TRBV6-6 combines with J gene TRBJ1-1; TRBD1 matches at 7 bases. CDR1 and CDR2 (germline): MNHNY, SVGAGI (reference sequence). The CDR3 runs to 15 residues. Losses at the gene ends were 5 bases for V and 4 bases for J; bases not matched to a gene: 10. CDR3 DNA: TGTGCCAGCAGTACCACAGGGGCCCGAAGCACTGAAGCTTTCTTT. Translation gives CASSTTGARSTEAFF.

V gene TRBV6-5 combines with J gene TRBJ1-5; D not resolved. CDR3 length: 14 residues. Deletions cut 5 bases from V and 2 bases from J, with 10 bases between. Germline CDR1 MNHEY, CDR2 SVGAGI. The CDR3 coding sequence is TGTGCCAGCAGTCCGTGGGCCGGCAATCAGCCCCAGCATTTT. Translated, it gives CASSPWAGNQPQHF.

The chain joins TRBV4-1 to TRBJ2-1; 13 bases map to TRBD2. The CDR3 totals 17 residues. The germline CDR1 and CDR2 sequences are MGHRA and YSYEKL. Unmatched junction bases numbered 2, after V lost 0 bases and J lost 3 bases. The CDR3 DNA follows: TGCGCCAGCAGCCAAGATAGGACTAGCGGGGGCTACAATGAGCAGTTCTTC. Residues: CASSQDRTSGGYNEQFF.

Comment on this clone: One junction end disagrees with the germline gene, perhaps due to a read error. CDR3 in DNA: TGTGCCAGCTCTCCACCTGACAGGGGAGGAGAAAAACTGTTTTTT. Protein: CASSPPDRGGEKLFF. The chain couples TRBV18 to TRBJ1-4, with 8 positions matching TRBD1. The CDR3 is made up of 15 amino acids. The germline V gene encodes CDR1 KGHSH and CDR2 LQKENI.

The chain recombines TRBV19 with TRBJ2-7, with a tentative D call TRBD2 (5 bases). Per germline, CDR1 LNHDA and CDR2 SQIVND (reference sequence). V lost 6 bases to trimming and J lost 5 bases, with 14 bases between them. This CDR3 contains 13 residues. The CDR3 loop is CASSYTRTDEQYF. The CDR3 nucleotides are TGTGCCAGTAGCTATACGAGGACTGACGAGCAGTACTTC.

This rearrangement joins TRBV7-2 to TRBJ1-6; a weak D match, TRBD1 (6 bases). CDR1 SGHTA and CDR2 FQGNSA come from the germline V gene. V lost 2 bases and J lost 9, with 11 bases in between. The CDR3 totals 14 residues. This CDR3 reads CASSLTGLGSPLHF. Written as DNA, the CDR3 is TGTGCCAGCAGCTTAACAGGGCTCGGTTCACCCCTCCACTTT.

A remark on this clone: Other DNA sequences in this specimen translate into the identical CDR3. This chain joins TRBV6-5 and TRBJ2-7; D is possibly TRBD2 (5 bases). This CDR3 contains 13 residues. Germline V gene sequence: CDR1 MNHEY, CDR2 SVGAGI. V was clipped by 7 bases and J by 4 bases, with 14 bases between them. The CDR3 loop reads CASTNPAGYEQYF. CDR3 in DNA: TGTGCCAGCACAAACCCGGCGGGTTACGAGCAGTACTTC.

CDR3 DNA sequence: TGTGCCAGCAGCTTATTCCCCGACGAGCAGTACTTC. Protein sequence: CASSLFPDEQYF. This chain connects TRBV7-6 to TRBJ2-7; D gene ambiguous. The CDR3 is 12 amino acids. Germline lookup yields CDR1 SGHVS and CDR2 FNYEAQ. V shed 2 bases and J shed 5 bases, with 7 bases lying between them.